The T cell receptor beta chain described here comes from a study of blood T cells in healthy people across ages. Study-level findings and limits: Long-lived donors exceeded aged donors in naive CD4+ cells and diversity. Naive T cell percentage strongly correlated with TCR beta diversity.

CDR3 size: 16 residues. Trimming at V came to 4 bases and at J to 6 bases, leaving 8 bases not matched to a gene. Points on this clonotype: Its antigen is not known.

A sample-barcoded 5' primer and a J-beta primer mix were used in a second PCR of roughly 7 to 11 cycles. Every cDNA molecule bore a tag from a template-switch adaptor containing 12 random nucleotides. TCRdb re-analysed the 5' RACE reads in MiXCR, keeping a single row per CDR3 protein. The data show roughly 680,000 distinct CDR3 sequences, around 21% seen once. The V and J genes are TRBV12-3 or TRBV12-4 and TRBJ2-1, with 11 bases fitting TRBD2. Sequencing was carried out using blood. This sequence originates from a man aged 65 to 79 in good health. The CDR3 bases are TGTGCCAGCAGTTCTACTGGTAGCGGGAGGGCCAATGAGCAGTTCTTC. It is translated as CASSSTGSGRANEQFF.